This record looks at one T cell receptor beta chain sequence and its context. The treatment is: oral pan-JAK inhibitor, 5-10 mg twice daily. From alopecia areata patients, lesional scalp punch biopsies and peripheral blood were collected. These data belong to a study of CD8+ T cells in alopecia areata. Study-wide context: It was oral tofacitinib, at 5 to 10 mg twice daily, that treated patients received. Tofacitinib therapy lasting 6 to 18 months was followed by 6 months off drug.

CDR3 length: 15 amino acids. The germline V gene has CDR1 MNHEY and CDR2 SVGAGI. V lost 6 bases and J lost 0, with 11 bases in between. cDNA reverse transcribed from extracted RNA served as the sequencing template. Generated by immunoSEQ multiplex PCR, the TCRdb table keeps only in-frame clones and is missing some. The data hold 150,000 to 200,000 clones, with about 60% observed a single time. The sample consisted of CD4+ T cells sorted from blood, taken at week 4, from a patient treated with tofacitinib. This TCR was sampled from a human donor with alopecia areata. The chain carries TRBV6-5 and TRBJ2-2; weak D call: TRBD2 (5 bases). CDR3 sequence: CASRRARSNTGELFF. CDR3 DNA: TGTGCCAGCAGGAGGGCGCGATCGAACACCGGGGAGCTGTTTTTT.